This TCR beta chain is drawn from a study of T cell repertoires in cytomegalovirus infection. Study-level information: HLA-B-restricted CMV epitopes that are well studied were used alongside recently identified HLA-C-restricted ones. Matching HLA type and CMV infection were both indicated by public TCR beta signatures. Whole-study findings and limits: Public TCR beta family frequency separated CMV-and-HLA carriers, including in an independent cohort.

Details on this clonotype: Its target is unknown.

TCRdb redid the calling of the reads with MiXCR, one entry per CDR3 protein. The sample carries around 750,000 distinct CDR3 sequences, about 33% recorded once. The receptor's source is a human donor in good health (CMV status not recorded). Some clones in this sample may be carry-over from other donors' samples. The sequencing used cultured CD8+ T cells from PBMCs, collected from culture after CMV antigen stimulation.

The CDR3 DNA reads as TGCGCCAGCAGCCAAGATATGGGACCGCTTGGCTACACCTTC. This sequence encodes CASSQDMGPLGYTF. The V call is TRBV4-3, the J call TRBJ1-2, with a possible D match to TRBD1 (5 bases). The CDR3 length is 14 residues. Looked up from germline, CDR1 is LGHNA and CDR2 is YSLEER. V was shortened by 0 bases and J by 7 bases, with 12 bases between the two germline ends.